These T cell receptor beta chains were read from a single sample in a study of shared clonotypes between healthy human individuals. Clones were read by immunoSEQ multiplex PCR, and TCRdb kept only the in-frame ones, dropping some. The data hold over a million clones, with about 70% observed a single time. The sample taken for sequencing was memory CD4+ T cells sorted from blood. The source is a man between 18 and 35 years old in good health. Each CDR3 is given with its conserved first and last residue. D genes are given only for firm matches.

cdr3_aa: CASSPGVRPGNTIYF
j_call: TRBJ1-3
v_call: TRBV18
d_call: -

cdr3_aa: CAWRREGATGNEQFF
j_call: TRBJ2-1
v_call: TRBV30
d_call: -

cdr3_aa: CASTETGSDQPQHF
j_call: TRBJ1-5
v_call: TRBV2
d_call: TRBD1

cdr3_aa: CASSLQDRGSYEQYF
j_call: TRBJ2-7
v_call: TRBV7-8
d_call: TRBD1

cdr3_aa: CASSRGLAGGTDTQYF
j_call: TRBJ2-3
v_call: TRBV19
d_call: TRBD2

cdr3_aa: CSVGQGQTYEQYF
j_call: -
v_call: TRBV29-1
d_call: TRBD1

cdr3_aa: CASSPGLVSGNTIYF
j_call: TRBJ1-3
v_call: TRBV7-8
d_call: -

cdr3_aa: CASSQVSTIYF
j_call: TRBJ1-3
v_call: TRBV14
d_call: -

cdr3_aa: CAISQRLQETQYF
j_call: TRBJ2-5
v_call: TRBV10-3
d_call: -

cdr3_aa: CASSRSQGAEAFF
j_call: TRBJ1-1
v_call: TRBV7-2
d_call: -

cdr3_aa: CASSRGQAVETQYF
j_call: TRBJ2-5
v_call: TRBV6-1
d_call: -

cdr3_aa: CASAAGGDRSYEQYF
j_call: TRBJ2-7
v_call: TRBV18
d_call: -

cdr3_aa: CASSLESGTGGTQYF
j_call: TRBJ2-3
v_call: TRBV5-4
d_call: -

cdr3_aa: CATSRGDRAYEQYF
j_call: TRBJ2-7
v_call: TRBV15
d_call: TRBD1

cdr3_aa: CATSTRSDQRVSNEQFF
j_call: TRBJ2-1
v_call: TRBV15
d_call: -

cdr3_aa: CAISETSGNYGYTF
j_call: TRBJ1-2
v_call: TRBV10-3
d_call: -

cdr3_aa: CASSVDELNTGELFF
j_call: TRBJ2-2
v_call: TRBV9
d_call: -

cdr3_aa: CASSLAPAPYEQYF
j_call: TRBJ2-7
v_call: TRBV7-8
d_call: -

cdr3_aa: CASSLDRGTVSYEQYF
j_call: TRBJ2-7
v_call: TRBV7-9
d_call: TRBD1

cdr3_aa: CASSLGVGDTQYF
j_call: TRBJ2-3
v_call: TRBV7-7
d_call: -

cdr3_aa: CASSLDRGPNYGYTF
j_call: TRBJ1-2
v_call: TRBV11-2
d_call: TRBD1

cdr3_aa: CAWSVIGGTYEQYF
j_call: TRBJ2-7
v_call: TRBV30
d_call: TRBD1

cdr3_aa: CASSQGLSSGANVLTF
j_call: TRBJ2-6
v_call: TRBV14
d_call: -

cdr3_aa: CASSPKRRATEAFF
j_call: TRBJ1-1
v_call: TRBV18
d_call: -

cdr3_aa: CAISLGTSGGGTDTQYF
j_call: TRBJ2-3
v_call: TRBV10-3
d_call: TRBD2

cdr3_aa: CASSLDLSGNTIYF
j_call: TRBJ1-3
v_call: TRBV5-4
d_call: -

cdr3_aa: CASSFLNEANEQYF
j_call: TRBJ2-7
v_call: TRBV7-9
d_call: -

cdr3_aa: CASRSDRGHPSGFF
j_call: TRBJ1-1
v_call: TRBV19
d_call: TRBD1

cdr3_aa: CASSFLAGVVNEQFF
j_call: TRBJ2-1
v_call: TRBV7-2
d_call: TRBD2

cdr3_aa: CASSHILVNEQFF
j_call: TRBJ2-1
v_call: TRBV7-2
d_call: -

cdr3_aa: CAWSGRGGIVETQYF
j_call: TRBJ2-5
v_call: TRBV30
d_call: -

cdr3_aa: CASSKSTSVNTGELFF
j_call: TRBJ2-2
v_call: TRBV5-1
d_call: TRBD2

cdr3_aa: CASSHYSSGGSQETQYF
j_call: TRBJ2-5
v_call: TRBV2
d_call: TRBD2

cdr3_aa: CASRQSETGTYEQYF
j_call: TRBJ2-7
v_call: TRBV19
d_call: -

cdr3_aa: CASRRSGQGLYEQFF
j_call: TRBJ2-1
v_call: TRBV7-9
d_call: TRBD1

cdr3_aa: CASSRGRIQETQYF
j_call: TRBJ2-5
v_call: TRBV5-4
d_call: -

cdr3_aa: CATSRGTGVNYGYTF
j_call: TRBJ1-2
v_call: TRBV15
d_call: TRBD1